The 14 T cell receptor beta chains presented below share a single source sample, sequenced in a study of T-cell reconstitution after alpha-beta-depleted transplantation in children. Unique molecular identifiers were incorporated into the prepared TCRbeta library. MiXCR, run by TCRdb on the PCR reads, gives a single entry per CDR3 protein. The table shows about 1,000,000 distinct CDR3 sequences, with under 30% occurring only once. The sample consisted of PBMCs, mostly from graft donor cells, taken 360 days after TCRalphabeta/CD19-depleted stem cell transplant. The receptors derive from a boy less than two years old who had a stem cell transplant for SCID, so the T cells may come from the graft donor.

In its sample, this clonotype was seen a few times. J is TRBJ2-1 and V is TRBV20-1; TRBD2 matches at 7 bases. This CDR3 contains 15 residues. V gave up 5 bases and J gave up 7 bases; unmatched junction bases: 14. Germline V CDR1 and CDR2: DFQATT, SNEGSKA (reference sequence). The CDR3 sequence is CSAALAGQPGNEQFF. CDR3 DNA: TGCAGTGCTGCCTTAGCGGGTCAACCGGGAAATGAGCAGTTCTTC.

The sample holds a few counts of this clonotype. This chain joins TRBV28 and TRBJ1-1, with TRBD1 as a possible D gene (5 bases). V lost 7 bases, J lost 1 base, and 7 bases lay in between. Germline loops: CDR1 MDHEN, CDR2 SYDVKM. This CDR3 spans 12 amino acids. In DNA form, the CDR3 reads TGTGCCAGCAAGGGGAGGAACACTGAAGCTTTCTTT. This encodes CASKGRNTEAFF.

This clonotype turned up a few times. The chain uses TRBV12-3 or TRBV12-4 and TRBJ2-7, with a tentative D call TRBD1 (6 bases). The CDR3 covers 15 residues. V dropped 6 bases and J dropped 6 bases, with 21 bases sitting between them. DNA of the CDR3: TGTGCCAGCAGCCCGGGACAACAGCAACGTTTCGAGCAGTACTTC. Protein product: CASSPGQQQRFEQYF.

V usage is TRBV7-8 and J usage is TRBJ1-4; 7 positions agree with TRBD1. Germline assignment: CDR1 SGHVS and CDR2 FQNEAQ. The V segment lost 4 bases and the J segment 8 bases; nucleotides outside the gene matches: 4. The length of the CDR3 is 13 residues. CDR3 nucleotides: TGTGCCAGCAGCTCCACAGGGGCCGAAAAACTGTTTTTT. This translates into CASSSTGAEKLFF.

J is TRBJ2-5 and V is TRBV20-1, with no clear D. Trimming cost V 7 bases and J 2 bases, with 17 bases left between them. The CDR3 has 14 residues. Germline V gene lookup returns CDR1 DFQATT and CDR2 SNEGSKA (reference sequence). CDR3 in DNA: TGCAGTGTTACACTGGGGTGGTGGCAAGAGACCCAGTACTTC. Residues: CSVTLGWWQETQYF.

This CDR3 is CASSFEGLASYEQYF. The DNA of the CDR3 is TGTGCCAGCAGCTTCGAAGGACTAGCTTCCTACGAGCAGTACTTC. The rearrangement joins TRBV11-2 to TRBJ2-7; TRBD2 matches 8 bases. This CDR3 comprises 15 residues. The junction had 5 bases not matched to a gene; V was cut back by 3 bases and J by 1 base. CDR1 and CDR2 from the germline V gene are SGHAT and FQNNGV.

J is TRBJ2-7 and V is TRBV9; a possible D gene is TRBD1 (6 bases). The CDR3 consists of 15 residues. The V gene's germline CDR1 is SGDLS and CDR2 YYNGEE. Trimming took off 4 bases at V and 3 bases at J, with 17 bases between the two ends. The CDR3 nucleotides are TGTGCCAGCAGCCCGCGGAGACAGGAGTTCTACGAGCAGTACTTC. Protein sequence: CASSPRRQEFYEQYF.

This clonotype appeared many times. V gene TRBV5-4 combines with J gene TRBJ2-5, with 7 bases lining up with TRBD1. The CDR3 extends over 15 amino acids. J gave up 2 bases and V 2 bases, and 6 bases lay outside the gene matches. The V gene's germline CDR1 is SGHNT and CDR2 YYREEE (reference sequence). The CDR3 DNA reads TGTGCCAGCAGCTTCGGACAGGACCCTCAAGAGACCCAGTACTTC. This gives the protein CASSFGQDPQETQYF.

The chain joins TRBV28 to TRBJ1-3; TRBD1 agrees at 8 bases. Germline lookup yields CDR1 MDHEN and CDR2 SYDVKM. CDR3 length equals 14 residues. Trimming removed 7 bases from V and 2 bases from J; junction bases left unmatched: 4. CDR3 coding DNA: TGTGCCAGCACCGAGACAGGGGCTGGAAACACCATATATTTT. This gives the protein CASTETGAGNTIYF.

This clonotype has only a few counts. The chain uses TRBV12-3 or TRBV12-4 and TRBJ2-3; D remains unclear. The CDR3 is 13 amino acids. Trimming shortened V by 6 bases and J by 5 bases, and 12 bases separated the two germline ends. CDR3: CASRFIGVDTQYF. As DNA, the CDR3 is TGTGCCAGCAGATTTATAGGAGTAGATACGCAGTATTTT.

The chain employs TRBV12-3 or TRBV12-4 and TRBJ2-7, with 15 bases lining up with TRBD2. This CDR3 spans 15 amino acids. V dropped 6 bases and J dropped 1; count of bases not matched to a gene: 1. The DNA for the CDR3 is TGTGCCAGCAGGGGACTAGCGGGGGGATCCTACGAGCAGTACTTC. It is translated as CASRGLAGGSYEQYF.

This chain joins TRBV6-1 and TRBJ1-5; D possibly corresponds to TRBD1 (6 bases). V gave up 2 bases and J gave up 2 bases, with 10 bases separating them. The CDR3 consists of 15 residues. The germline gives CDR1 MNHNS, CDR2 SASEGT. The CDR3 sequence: CASSEIRTGNQPQHF. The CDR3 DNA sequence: TGTGCCAGCAGTGAAATCCGGACAGGCAATCAGCCCCAGCATTTT.

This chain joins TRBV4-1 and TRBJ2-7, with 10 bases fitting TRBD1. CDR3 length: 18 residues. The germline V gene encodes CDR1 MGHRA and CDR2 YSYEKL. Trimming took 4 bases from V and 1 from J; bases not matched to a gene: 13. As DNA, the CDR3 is TGCGCCAGCAGCCGGAAGACAGGGGGCATTGCAATGTCCTACGAGCAGTACTTC. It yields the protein CASSRKTGGIAMSYEQYF.

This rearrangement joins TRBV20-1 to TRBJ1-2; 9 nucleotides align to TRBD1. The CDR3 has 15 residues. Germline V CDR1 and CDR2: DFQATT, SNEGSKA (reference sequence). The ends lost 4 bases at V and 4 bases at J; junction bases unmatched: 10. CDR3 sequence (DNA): TGCAGTGCTACCCCAGACCGGGACAGGGCCTATGGCTACACCTTC. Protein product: CSATPDRDRAYGYTF.